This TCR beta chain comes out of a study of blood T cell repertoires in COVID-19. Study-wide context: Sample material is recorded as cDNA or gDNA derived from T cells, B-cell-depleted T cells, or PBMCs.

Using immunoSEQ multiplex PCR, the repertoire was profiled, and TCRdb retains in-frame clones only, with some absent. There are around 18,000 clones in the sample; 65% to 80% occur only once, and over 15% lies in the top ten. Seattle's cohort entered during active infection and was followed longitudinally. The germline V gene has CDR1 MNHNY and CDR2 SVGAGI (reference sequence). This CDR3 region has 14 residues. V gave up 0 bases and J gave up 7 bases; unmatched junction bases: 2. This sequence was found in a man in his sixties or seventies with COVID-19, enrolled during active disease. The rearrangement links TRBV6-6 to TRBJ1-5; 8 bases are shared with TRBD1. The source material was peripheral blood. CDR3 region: CASSYSDRGQPQHF. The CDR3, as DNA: TGTGCCAGCAGTTACTCCGACAGGGGACAGCCCCAGCATTTT.